The entry below describes one TCR beta chain. What it binds is not known. Documented treatment: 19 received Ad26.COV2.S at low or high dose, single or two shots; about 5 received placebo; per-sample allocation not given. It was on day 63 after the first vaccine or placebo injection that samples were taken. An adult of 18-55 years in Boston served as donor. Expression of Wuhan-strain SARS-CoV-2 spike came from the Ad26 vector that formed the vaccine. This table comes from immunoSEQ multiplex PCR, and its TCRdb copy is limited to in-frame clones, with some not included. This sample has 410,000 or so clones, with around 90% found just once. These data belong to a study of Ad26.COV2.S vaccination and SARS-CoV-2 variants. Background on the study: As a participant in COV1001, the donor was in the Ad26.COV2.S trial arm. Overall study findings and caveats: The TCR breadth and depth analyses may have understated or missed part of the total T cell responses.

This sequence was found in a person between 18 and 60 years old who received the Ad26.COV2.S COVID-19 vaccine or a placebo. This material consisted of peripheral blood, taken in a trial of Ad26.COV2.S vaccine versus placebo.

The CDR3 here is CASSPSRDPGYTF. The CDR3 region has the DNA TGTGCCAGCTCACCGAGCAGGGATCCGGGCTACACCTTC. The chain combines TRBV18 with TRBJ1-2; a weak D match, TRBD1 (5 bases). This CDR3 has 13 amino acids. The ends were cut back, 3 bases at V and 8 bases at J, with 13 bases in the middle. Per germline, CDR1 KGHSH and CDR2 LQKENI.